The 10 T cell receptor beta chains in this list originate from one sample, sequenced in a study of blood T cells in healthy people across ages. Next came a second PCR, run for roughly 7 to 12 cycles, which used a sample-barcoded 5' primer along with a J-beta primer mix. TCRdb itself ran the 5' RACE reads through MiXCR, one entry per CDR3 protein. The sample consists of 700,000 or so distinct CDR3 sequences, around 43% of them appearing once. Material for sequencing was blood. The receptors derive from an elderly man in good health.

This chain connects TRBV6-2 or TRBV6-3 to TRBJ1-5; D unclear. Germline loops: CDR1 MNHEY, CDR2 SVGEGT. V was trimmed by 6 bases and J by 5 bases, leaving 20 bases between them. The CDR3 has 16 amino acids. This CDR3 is CASRTARALLHQPQHF. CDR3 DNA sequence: TGTGCCAGCAGGACTGCCCGGGCTTTACTCCATCAGCCCCAGCATTTT.

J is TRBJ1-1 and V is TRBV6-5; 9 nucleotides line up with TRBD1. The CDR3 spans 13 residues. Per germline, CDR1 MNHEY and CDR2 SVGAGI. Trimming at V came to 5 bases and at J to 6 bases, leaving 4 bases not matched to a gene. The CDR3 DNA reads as TGTGCCAGCAGTCGGGACAGGGACCCTGAAGCTTTCTTT. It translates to CASSRDRDPEAFF.

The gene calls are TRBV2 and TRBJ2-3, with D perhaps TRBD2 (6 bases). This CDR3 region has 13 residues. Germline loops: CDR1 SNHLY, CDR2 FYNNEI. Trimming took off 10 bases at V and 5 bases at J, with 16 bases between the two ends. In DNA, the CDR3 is TGTGCCACCCAGGAGCGGGCAGAAGATACGCAGTATTTT. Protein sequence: CATQERAEDTQYF.

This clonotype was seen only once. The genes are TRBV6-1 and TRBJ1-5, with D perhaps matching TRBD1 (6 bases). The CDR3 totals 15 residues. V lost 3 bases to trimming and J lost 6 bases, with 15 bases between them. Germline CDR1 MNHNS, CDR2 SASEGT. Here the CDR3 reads CASSDTGLGTQPQHF. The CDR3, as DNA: TGTGCCAGCAGTGACACAGGGTTGGGCACTCAGCCCCAGCATTTT.

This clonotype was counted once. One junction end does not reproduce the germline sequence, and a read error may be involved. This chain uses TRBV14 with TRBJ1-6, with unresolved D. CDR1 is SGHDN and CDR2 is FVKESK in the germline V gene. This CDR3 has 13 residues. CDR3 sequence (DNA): TGCGCCAGCAGACAAGTCGATAATTCACCCCCCCACTTT. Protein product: CASRQVDNSPPHF. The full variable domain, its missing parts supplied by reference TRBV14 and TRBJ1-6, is EAGVTQFPSHSVIEKGQTVTLRCDPISGHDNLYWYRRVMGKEIKFLLHFVKESKQDESGMPNNRFLAERTGGTYSTLKVQPAELEDSGVYFCASRQVDNSPPHFGNGTRLTVT.

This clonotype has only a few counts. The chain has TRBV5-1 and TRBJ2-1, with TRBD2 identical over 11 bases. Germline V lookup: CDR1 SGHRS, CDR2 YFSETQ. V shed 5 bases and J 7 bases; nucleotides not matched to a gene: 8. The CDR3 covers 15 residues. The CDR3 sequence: CASRRTSGSRNEQFF. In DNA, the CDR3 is TGCGCCAGCAGGCGTACTAGCGGGAGTCGGAATGAGCAGTTCTTC. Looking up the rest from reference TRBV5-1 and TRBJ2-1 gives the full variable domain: KAGVTQTPRYLIKTRGQQVTLSCSPISGHRSVSWYQQTPGQGLQFLFEYFSETQRNKGNFPGRFSGRQFSNSRSEMNVSTLELGDSALYLCASRRTSGSRNEQFFGPGTRLTVL.

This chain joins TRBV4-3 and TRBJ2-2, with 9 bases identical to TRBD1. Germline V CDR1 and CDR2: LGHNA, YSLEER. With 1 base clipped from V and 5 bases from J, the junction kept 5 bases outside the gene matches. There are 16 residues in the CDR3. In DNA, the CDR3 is TGCGCCAGCAGCCAAGTGGTGGACAGGGGAACCGGGGAGCTGTTTTTT. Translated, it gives CASSQVVDRGTGELFF.

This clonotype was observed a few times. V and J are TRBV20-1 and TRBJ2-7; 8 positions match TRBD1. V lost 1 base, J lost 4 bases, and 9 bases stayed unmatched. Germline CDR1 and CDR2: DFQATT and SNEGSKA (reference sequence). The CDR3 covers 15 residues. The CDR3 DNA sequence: TGCAGTGCTAGAGTAGTGGGGACAGGAGCTTACGAGCAGTACTTC. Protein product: CSARVVGTGAYEQYF.

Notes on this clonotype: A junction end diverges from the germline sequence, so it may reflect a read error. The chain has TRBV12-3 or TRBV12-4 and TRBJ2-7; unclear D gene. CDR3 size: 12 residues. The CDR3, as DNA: TGTGCCAGCAGCTTAGTGACAAGCGAGCAGTACTTC. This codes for CASSLVTSEQYF.

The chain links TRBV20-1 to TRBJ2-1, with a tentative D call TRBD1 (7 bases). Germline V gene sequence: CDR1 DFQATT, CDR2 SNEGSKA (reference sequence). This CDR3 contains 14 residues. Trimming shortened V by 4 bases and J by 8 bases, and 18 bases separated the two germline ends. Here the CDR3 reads CSANRGGGFDEQFF. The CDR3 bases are TGCAGTGCTAACAGGGGAGGTGGGTTCGATGAGCAGTTCTTC.